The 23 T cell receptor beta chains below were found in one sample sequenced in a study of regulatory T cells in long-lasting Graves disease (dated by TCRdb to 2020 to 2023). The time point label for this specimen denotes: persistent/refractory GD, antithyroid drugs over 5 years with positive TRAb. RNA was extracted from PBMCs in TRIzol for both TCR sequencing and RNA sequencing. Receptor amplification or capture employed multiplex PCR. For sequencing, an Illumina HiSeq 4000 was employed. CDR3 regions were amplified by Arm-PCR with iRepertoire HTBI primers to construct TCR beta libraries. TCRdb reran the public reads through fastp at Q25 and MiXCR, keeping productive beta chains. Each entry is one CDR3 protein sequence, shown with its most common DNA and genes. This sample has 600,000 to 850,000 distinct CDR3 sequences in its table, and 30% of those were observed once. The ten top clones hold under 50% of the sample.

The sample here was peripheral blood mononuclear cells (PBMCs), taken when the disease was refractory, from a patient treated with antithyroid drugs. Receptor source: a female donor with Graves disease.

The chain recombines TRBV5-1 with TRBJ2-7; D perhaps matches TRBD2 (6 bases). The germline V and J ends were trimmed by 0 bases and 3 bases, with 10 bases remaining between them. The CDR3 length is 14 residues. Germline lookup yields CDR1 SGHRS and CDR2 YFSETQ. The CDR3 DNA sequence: TGCGCCAGCAGCTTGGATACTAGCAGCTACGAGCAGTACTTC. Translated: CASSLDTSSYEQYF.

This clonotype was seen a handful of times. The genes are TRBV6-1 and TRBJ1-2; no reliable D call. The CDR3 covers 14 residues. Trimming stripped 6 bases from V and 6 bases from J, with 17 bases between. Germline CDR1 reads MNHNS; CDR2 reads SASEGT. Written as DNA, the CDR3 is TGTGCCAGCAGCCCCTCTCGGGGAGCCGATGGCTACACCTTC. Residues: CASSPSRGADGYTF.

CDR3 sequence (DNA): TGTGCCAGTACCTCGGGGTCTAATGAAAAACTGTTTTTT. Encoded protein: CASTSGSNEKLFF. The chain links TRBV19 to TRBJ1-4; D not certain. Germline assignment: CDR1 LNHDA and CDR2 SQIVND (reference sequence). The CDR3 totals 13 residues. Deletions cut 7 bases from V and 3 bases from J, with 9 bases between.

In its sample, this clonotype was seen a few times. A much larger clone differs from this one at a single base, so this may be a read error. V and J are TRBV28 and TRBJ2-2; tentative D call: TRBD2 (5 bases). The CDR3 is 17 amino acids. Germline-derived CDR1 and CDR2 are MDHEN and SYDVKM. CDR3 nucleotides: TGTGCCAGCAGTTTACCCCGCCGCATCGAAAACACCGGGGAGCTGCTTTTT. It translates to CASSLPRRIENTGELLF.

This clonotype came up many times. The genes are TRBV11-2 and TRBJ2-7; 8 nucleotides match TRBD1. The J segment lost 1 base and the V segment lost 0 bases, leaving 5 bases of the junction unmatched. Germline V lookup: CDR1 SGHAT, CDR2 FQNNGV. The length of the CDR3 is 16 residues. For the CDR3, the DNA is TGTGCCAGCAGCTTAGATGGCGGACAGGGTTCCTACGAGCAGTACTTC. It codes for CASSLDGGQGSYEQYF.

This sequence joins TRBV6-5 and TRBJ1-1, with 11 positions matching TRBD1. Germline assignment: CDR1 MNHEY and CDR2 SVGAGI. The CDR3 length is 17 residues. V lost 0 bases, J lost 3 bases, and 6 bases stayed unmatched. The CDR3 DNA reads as TGTGCCAGCAGTTACTCGAAGGACAGGGGGCTGGACACTGAAGCTTTCTTT. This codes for CASSYSKDRGLDTEAFF.

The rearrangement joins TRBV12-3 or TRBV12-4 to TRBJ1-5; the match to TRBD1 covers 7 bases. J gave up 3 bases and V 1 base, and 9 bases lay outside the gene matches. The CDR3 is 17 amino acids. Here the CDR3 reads CASSLVRGQRNNQPQHF. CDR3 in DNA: TGTGCCAGCAGTTTAGTTAGGGGACAGCGAAACAATCAGCCCCAGCATTTT.

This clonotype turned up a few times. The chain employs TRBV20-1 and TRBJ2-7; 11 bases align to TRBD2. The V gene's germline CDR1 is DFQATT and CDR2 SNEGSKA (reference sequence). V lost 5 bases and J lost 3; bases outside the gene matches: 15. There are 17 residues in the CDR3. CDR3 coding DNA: TGCAGTGCTGCCGGAGGTAGCGGGAGGGCCCTTAGCTACGAGCAGTACTTC. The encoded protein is CSAAGGSGRALSYEQYF.

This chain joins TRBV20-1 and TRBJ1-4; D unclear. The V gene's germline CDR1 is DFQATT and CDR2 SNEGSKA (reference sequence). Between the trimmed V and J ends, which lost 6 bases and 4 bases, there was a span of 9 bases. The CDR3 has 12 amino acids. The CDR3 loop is CSARRNNEKLFF. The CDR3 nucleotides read TGCAGTGCCAGGAGGAATAATGAAAAACTGTTTTTT.

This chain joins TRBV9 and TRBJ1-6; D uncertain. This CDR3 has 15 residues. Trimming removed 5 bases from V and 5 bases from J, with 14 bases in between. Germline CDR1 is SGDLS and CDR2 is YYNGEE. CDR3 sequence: CASRNRETHNSPLHF. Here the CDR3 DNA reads TGTGCCAGCAGAAACCGGGAAACGCATAATTCACCCCTCCACTTT.

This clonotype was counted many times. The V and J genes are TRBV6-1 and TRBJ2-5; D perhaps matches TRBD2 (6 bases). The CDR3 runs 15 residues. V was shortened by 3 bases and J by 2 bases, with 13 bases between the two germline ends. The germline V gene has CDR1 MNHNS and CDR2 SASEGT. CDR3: CASSDVVRGQETQYF. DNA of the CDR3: TGTGCCAGCAGTGATGTAGTCCGGGGGCAAGAGACCCAGTACTTC.

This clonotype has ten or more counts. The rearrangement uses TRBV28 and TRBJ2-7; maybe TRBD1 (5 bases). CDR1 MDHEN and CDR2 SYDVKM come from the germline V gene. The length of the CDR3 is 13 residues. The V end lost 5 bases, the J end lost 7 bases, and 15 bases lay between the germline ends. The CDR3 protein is CASSPRTTGEQYF. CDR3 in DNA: TGTGCCAGCAGTCCCAGGACAACTGGGGAGCAGTACTTC.

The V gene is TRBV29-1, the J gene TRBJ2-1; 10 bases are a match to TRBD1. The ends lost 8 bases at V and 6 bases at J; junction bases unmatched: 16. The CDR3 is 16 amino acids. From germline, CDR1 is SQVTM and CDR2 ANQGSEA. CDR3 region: CSIVLPRGDRGNEQFF. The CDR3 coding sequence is TGCAGCATCGTACTACCTCGGGGGGACAGGGGCAATGAGCAGTTCTTC.

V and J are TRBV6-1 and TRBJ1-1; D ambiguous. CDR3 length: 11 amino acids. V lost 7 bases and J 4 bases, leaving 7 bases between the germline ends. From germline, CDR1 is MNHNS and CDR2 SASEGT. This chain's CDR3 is CASIRSTEAFF. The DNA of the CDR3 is TGTGCCAGCATCAGGTCCACTGAAGCTTTCTTT.

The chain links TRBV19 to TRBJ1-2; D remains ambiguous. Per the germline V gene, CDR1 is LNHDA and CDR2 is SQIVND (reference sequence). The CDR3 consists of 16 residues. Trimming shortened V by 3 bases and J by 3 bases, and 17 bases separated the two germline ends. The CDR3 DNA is TGTGCCAGTAGTATTTCAGAATACCGAATTGACTATGGCTACACCTTC. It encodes CASSISEYRIDYGYTF.

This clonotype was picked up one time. Written as DNA, the CDR3 is TGCGCCAGCAGCTTGTCGGGGGTAGCGGGAGTTCGAGAGACCCAGTACTTC. Protein: CASSLSGVAGVRETQYF. V is TRBV5-1 and J is TRBJ2-5; 9 nucleotides align to TRBD2. The germline V gene encodes CDR1 SGHRS and CDR2 YFSETQ. This CDR3 region has 17 residues. J lost 4 bases, V lost 1 base, and 11 bases had no gene match.

The CDR3 protein is CSVGSSLAYGYTF. CDR3 in DNA: TGCAGCGTTGGTTCAAGTTTGGCCTATGGCTACACCTTC. The chain uses TRBV29-1 and TRBJ1-2; D is undetermined. The V end was cut by 4 bases, the J end by 4 bases, with 13 bases between. The CDR3 length is 13 residues. Germline V gene sequence: CDR1 SQVTM, CDR2 ANQGSEA.

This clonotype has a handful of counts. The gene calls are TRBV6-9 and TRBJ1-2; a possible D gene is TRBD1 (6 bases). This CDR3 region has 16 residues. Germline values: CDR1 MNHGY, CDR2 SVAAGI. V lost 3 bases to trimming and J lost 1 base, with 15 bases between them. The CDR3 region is CASSYSPRGVNYGYTF. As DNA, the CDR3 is TGTGCCAGCAGTTACTCTCCCAGGGGCGTTAACTATGGCTACACCTTC.

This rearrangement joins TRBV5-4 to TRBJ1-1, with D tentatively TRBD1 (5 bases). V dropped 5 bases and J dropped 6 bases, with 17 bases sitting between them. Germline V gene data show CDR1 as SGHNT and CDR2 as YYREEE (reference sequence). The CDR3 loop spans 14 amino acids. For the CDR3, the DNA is TGTGCCAGCAGATCTCCGGTGGTAGGGGCTGAAGCTTTCTTT. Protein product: CASRSPVVGAEAFF. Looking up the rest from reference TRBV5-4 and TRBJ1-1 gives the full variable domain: ETGVTQSPTHLIKTRGQQVTLRCSSQSGHNTVSWYQQALGQGPQFIFQYYREEENGRGNFPPRFSGLQFPNYSSELNVNALELDDSALYLCASRSPVVGAEAFFGQGTRLTVV.

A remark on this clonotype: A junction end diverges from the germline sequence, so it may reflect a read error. Here the CDR3 reads CASSQDLNTGAFF. Written as DNA, the CDR3 is TGTGCCAGCAGCCAAGATCTGAACACTGGAGCTTTCTTT. The chain joins TRBV5-5 to TRBJ1-1; D uncertain. The germline gives CDR1 SGHKS, CDR2 YYEKEE (reference sequence). The CDR3 has 13 residues.

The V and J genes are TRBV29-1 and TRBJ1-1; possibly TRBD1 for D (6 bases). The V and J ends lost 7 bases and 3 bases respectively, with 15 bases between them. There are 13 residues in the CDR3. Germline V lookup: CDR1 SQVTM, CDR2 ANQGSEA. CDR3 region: CSGSGTPYTEAFF. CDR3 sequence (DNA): TGCAGCGGATCCGGGACACCGTACACTGAAGCTTTCTTT.

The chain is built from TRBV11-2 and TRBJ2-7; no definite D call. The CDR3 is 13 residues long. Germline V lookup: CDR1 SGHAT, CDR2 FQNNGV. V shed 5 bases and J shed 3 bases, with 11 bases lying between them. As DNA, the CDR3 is TGTGCCAGCAGCCCTGGTCACGTCTACGAGCAGTACTTC. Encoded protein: CASSPGHVYEQYF.

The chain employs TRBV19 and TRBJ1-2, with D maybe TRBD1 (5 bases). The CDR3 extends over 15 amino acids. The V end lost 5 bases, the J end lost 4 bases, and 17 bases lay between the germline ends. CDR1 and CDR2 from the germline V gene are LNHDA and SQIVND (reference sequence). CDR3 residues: CASSGSGIGSYGYTF. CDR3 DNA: TGTGCCAGTAGTGGATCAGGGATTGGTTCCTATGGCTACACCTTC.